This T cell receptor beta chain was sequenced during a study of cytomegalovirus exposure and HLA in healthy donors. The PCR used 60 Vbeta and 13 Jbeta primers. Measured with immunoSEQ multiplex PCR; TCRdb has only the in-frame clones, and not every one. The sample includes about 190,000 clones, approximately 77% of them seen just once. The CDR3 extends over 16 amino acids. Germline V lookup: CDR1 SNHLY, CDR2 FYNNEI. The junction had 9 bases not matched to a gene; V was cut back by 2 bases and J by 7 bases. The clonotype originates from a man between 35 and 55 years old in good health and CMV-seropositive. The chain couples TRBV2 to TRBJ2-5, with 11 bases fitting TRBD1. The sample taken for sequencing was PBMCs. CDR3 sequence: CASSELRGQGDATQYF. CDR3 coding DNA: TGTGCCAGCAGTGAACTGAGGGGACAGGGGGATGCGACCCAGTACTTC. Filled out from reference TRBV2 and TRBJ2-5, the complete variable domain reads EPEVTQTPSHQVTQMGQEVILRCVPISNHLYFYWYRQILGQKVEFLVSFYNNEISEKSEIFDDQFSVERPDGSNFTLKIRSTKLEDSAMYFCASSELRGQGDATQYFGPGTRLLVL.